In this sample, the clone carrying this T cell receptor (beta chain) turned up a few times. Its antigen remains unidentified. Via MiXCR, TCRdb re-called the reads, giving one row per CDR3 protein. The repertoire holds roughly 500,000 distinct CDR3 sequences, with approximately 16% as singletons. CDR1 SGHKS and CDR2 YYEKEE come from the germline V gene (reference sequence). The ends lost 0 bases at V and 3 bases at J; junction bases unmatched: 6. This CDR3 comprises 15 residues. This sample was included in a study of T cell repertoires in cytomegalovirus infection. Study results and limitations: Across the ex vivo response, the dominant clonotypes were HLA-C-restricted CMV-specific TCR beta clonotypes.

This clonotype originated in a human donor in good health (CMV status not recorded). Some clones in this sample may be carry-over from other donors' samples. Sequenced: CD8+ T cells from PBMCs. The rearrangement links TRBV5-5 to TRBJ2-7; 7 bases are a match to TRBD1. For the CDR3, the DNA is TGTGCCAGCAGCTTGGGGGACAGCGGTTACTACGAGCAGTACTTC. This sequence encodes CASSLGDSGYYEQYF. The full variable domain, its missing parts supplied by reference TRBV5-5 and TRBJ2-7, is DAGVTQSPTHLIKTRGQQVTLRCSPISGHKSVSWYQQVLGQGPQFIFQYYEKEERGRGNFPDRFSARQFPNYSSELNVNALLLGDSALYLCASSLGDSGYYEQYFGPGTRLTVT.